The rows below give T cell receptor beta chains drawn from one sample of a study of vaccination and CD4 T cells after COVID-19. Their recognized antigens are unknown. MiXCR was run by TCRdb on the PCR reads, yielding one entry per CDR3 protein. Of 15,000 to 25,000 distinct CDR3 sequences in the sample, around three fifths were seen once. The sequenced sample consisted of CD4+ T cells from blood, cultured in vitro. Receptors were obtained from a human donor who had recovered from COVID-19. The CDR3 runs from the conserved cysteine through the conserved F or W. The D gene is left open where the match is weak. Some rows have no size entry. The others give once, few or many, or a class for an expanded clone.

>TRBJ2-2|TRBD2|-|TRBV6-1
CASSSGTSLGSGELFF
TGTGCCAGCAGCTCCGGGACTAGCCTGGGGTCGGGGGAGCTGTTTTTT
>TRBJ2-2|-|-|TRBV7-2
CASSRLLNTGELFF
TGTGCCAGCAGTAGGCTCTTGAACACCGGGGAGCTGTTTTTT
>TRBJ2-1|-|few|TRBV7-3
CASSLMGKAYNEQFF
TGTGCCAGCAGCTTAATGGGAAAAGCCTACAATGAGCAGTTCTTC
>TRBJ1-1|-|-|TRBV19
CASSINPRSEAFF
TGTGCCAGTAGTATAAATCCGCGTTCTGAAGCTTTCTTT
>TRBJ1-3|-|-|TRBV20-1
CSVQDRRTFGNTIYF
TGCAGTGTTCAAGATAGGAGGACTTTTGGAAACACCATATATTTT
>TRBJ2-2|-|-|TRBV20-1
CSAKYDSGELFF
TGCAGTGCCAAATACGATTCCGGGGAGCTGTTTTTT
>TRBJ2-1|TRBD2|-|TRBV20-1
CSARDPSGGHRNEQFF
TGCAGTGCTAGAGATCCTAGCGGGGGCCATCGCAATGAGCAGTTCTTC
>TRBJ2-7|TRBD1|few|TRBV7-2
CASSLFLGRTGAYEQYF
TGTGCCAGCAGCTTATTCTTAGGAAGGACAGGGGCCTACGAGCAGTACTTC
>TRBJ2-2|-|-|TRBV6-1
CASRPGRINTGELFF
TGTGCCAGCAGACCGGGACGAATTAACACCGGGGAGCTGTTTTTT
>TRBJ1-2|-|few|TRBV7-9
CASSFDRFYTF
TGTGCCAGCAGCTTCGACAGGTTCTACACCTTC